These T cell receptor beta chains were read from a single sample in a study of STAT5B mutations in CD4+ large granular lymphocyte leukemia. Produced via immunoSEQ multiplex PCR; TCRdb's table is partial and in-frame only. This table has around 24,000 clones, 70% to 80% appearing once. Sample: CD4+ T cells from blood buffy coats. The receptor source for this set is a human donor in good health. Each CDR3 is given with its conserved first and last residue. A D gene is named only where the DNA matches it firmly. A row's size may be missing; if present it is once, few, many or a size class.

J,size,V,D,DNA,CDR3
TRBJ1-2,.,TRBV27,.,TGTGCCAGCAGTTTAACAGGCGGACCAGGCTATGGCTACACCTTC,CASSLTGGPGYGYTF
TRBJ2-7,.,TRBV6-5,.,TGTGCCAGCAGTATCGGAGCTCGCTACGAGCAGTACTTC,CASSIGARYEQYF
TRBJ2-3,.,TRBV6-1,TRBD2,TGTGCCAGCAGGACTAGCGGGAGCACAGATACGCAGTATTTT,CASRTSGSTDTQYF
TRBJ2-1,.,TRBV9,TRBD1,TGTGCCAGCAGCGCAGGGGGTAGCTCCTACAATGAGCAGTTCTTC,CASSAGGSSYNEQFF
TRBJ2-2,.,TRBV7-2,.,TGTGCCAGCAGCTTCATGACCGCGCGCGGCACCGGGGAGCTGTTTTTT,CASSFMTARGTGELFF
TRBJ1-3,once,TRBV28,.,TGTGCCAGCAGTCCGCATAACAGGGACACCATATATTTT,CASSPHNRDTIYF
TRBJ2-1,.,TRBV9,.,TGTGCCAGCAGCCCACGGAGGGCGAGCAATGAGCAGTTCTTC,CASSPRRASNEQFF
TRBJ1-2,.,TRBV29-1,TRBD1,TGCAGCGTTGTAACCGGGACAGCTAACTATGGCTACACCTTC,CSVVTGTANYGYTF
TRBJ2-3,.,TRBV5-1,TRBD2,TGCGCCAGCGTACTGGCGGGAGCCCCAGATACGCAGTATTTT,CASVLAGAPDTQYF
TRBJ1-6,.,TRBV27,TRBD1,TGTGCCAGCACCCCCACCGGGACAGGGTTCTCACCCCTCCACTTT,CASTPTGTGFSPLHF
TRBJ2-7,.,TRBV4-1,.,TGCGCCAGCAGCCAAGATCCCTTTTTTCGCTACGAGCAGTACTTC,CASSQDPFFRYEQYF
TRBJ2-4,once,TRBV6-1,.,TGTGCCAGCAGTGAATGGGGTTTTGGGAACATTCAGTACTTC,CASSEWGFGNIQYF
TRBJ2-1,.,TRBV5-1,TRBD2,TGCGCCAGCAGGTCCGGGACTAGCGGGAGGATCGATGAGCAGTTCTTC,CASRSGTSGRIDEQFF
TRBJ1-2,.,TRBV10-3,TRBD1,TGTGCCATCAGTGAGTGGGACAGGTCTTATGGCTACACCTTC,CAISEWDRSYGYTF
TRBJ1-1,.,TRBV27,.,TGTGCCAGCAGTCAAGGTGCAGCCCAGGGGACTGAAGCTTTCTTT,CASSQGAAQGTEAFF
TRBJ2-4,.,TRBV7-9,TRBD2,TGTGCCAGCACCCACCCGGGGGGATGGGATCGTCCAAGCTTC,CASTHPGGWDRPSF
TRBJ2-1,once,TRBV6-6,TRBD2,TGTGCCAGCGCCTCGGGGGGTAATGAGCAGTTCTTC,CASASGGNEQFF
TRBJ2-1,.,TRBV7-2,.,TGTGCCAGCAGCTTACGCTCGGGGTCTAGCGCCCATGACAATGAGCAGTTCTTC,CASSLRSGSSAHDNEQFF
TRBJ2-7,once,TRBV28,.,TGTGCCAGCAGTACCTTGGGAGAGGGAACCTACGAGCAGTACTTC,CASSTLGEGTYEQYF
TRBJ1-4,.,TRBV5-1,TRBD1,TGCGCCAGCAGCTCTGGGACAGGGATAAATGAAAAACTGTTTTTT,CASSSGTGINEKLFF
TRBJ1-5,few,TRBV7-8,.,TGTGCCAGCAGCTTTCACAGGACCCTCAATCAGCCCCAGCATTTT,CASSFHRTLNQPQHF
TRBJ2-7,few,TRBV4-1,TRBD2,TGCGCCAGCAGCCAAACTAGCGGGGGTAGCTCCTACGAGCAGTACTTC,CASSQTSGGSSYEQYF
TRBJ1-6,.,TRBV4-2,.,TGTGCCAGCAGCCAAGGGACAGAAAATTCACCCCTCCACTTT,CASSQGTENSPLHF
TRBJ1-1,once,TRBV4-1,.,TGCGCCAGCAGCCAGCCCACAAGTTCCAGGGCGAACACTGAAGCTTTCTTT,CASSQPTSSRANTEAFF
TRBJ2-3,.,TRBV10-1,TRBD2,TGCGCCAGCAGTGAGCTTAGGGGACTAGCAACAGATACGCAGTATTTT,CASSELRGLATDTQYF
TRBJ2-5,.,TRBV12-5,.,TGTGCTAGTGGCCCTGACACTCAAGAGACCCAGTACTTC,CASGPDTQETQYF
TRBJ2-7,.,TRBV6-6,TRBD1,TGTGCCAGCAGGACCGGGACAGGGGGTTGGGAGCAGTACTTC,CASRTGTGGWEQYF
TRBJ2-5,.,TRBV27,.,TGTGCCAGCAGCCCTTTAGGGGCGGCTGAGCAGTACTTC,CASSPLGAAEQYF
TRBJ2-1,.,TRBV7-8,TRBD2,TGTGCCAGCAGCGCTAGGGGACTAGCGGACAATGAGCAGTTCTTC,CASSARGLADNEQFF
TRBJ2-3,.,TRBV19,TRBD2,TGTGCCAGTAGTACTCGGACTAGCGGGGGGCGCACAGATACGCAGTATTTT,CASSTRTSGGRTDTQYF
TRBJ2-1,.,TRBV7-3,.,TGTGCCAGCAGCTTAACGGCGGGATCATGGAGCTCCTACAATGAGCAGTTCTTC,CASSLTAGSWSSYNEQFF
TRBJ1-2,once,TRBV13,TRBD1,TGTGCCAGCAGGACAGGGGGCCGATCCTATGGCTACACCTTC,CASRTGGRSYGYTF
TRBJ2-2,.,TRBV9,.,TGTGCCAGCAGCTCTTGGGGGCCGAACACCGGGGAGCTGTTTTTT,CASSSWGPNTGELFF
TRBJ1-5,.,TRBV6-1,.,TGTGCCAGCAGTGGCGACGGATTAGGGAATCAGCCCCAGCATTTT,CASSGDGLGNQPQHF
TRBJ2-6,.,TRBV5-1,.,TGCGCCAGCAGCTCTGTAAAGGGGGCTGGGGCCAACGTCCTGACTTTC,CASSSVKGAGANVLTF
TRBJ1-1,.,TRBV29-1,.,TGCAGCTTCGCAGGGCCATCGGGCCCCACTGAAGCTTTCTTT,CSFAGPSGPTEAFF
TRBJ2-2,.,TRBV4-2,.,TGTGCCAGCAGCCAAGATTCGGTTCCCGGGGAGCTGTTTTTT,CASSQDSVPGELFF
TRBJ1-1,few,TRBV4-2,.,TGTGCCAGCAGCCCAGACAGAGTGAACACTGAAGCTTTCTTT,CASSPDRVNTEAFF
TRBJ1-5,few,TRBV18,.,TGTGCCAGCTCACCCACACGCAATCAGCCCCAGCATTTT,CASSPTRNQPQHF
TRBJ2-6,.,TRBV30,TRBD1,TGTGCCTGGAGCTCGGACAGGGGGGCCTCTGGGGCCAACGTCCTGACTTTC,CAWSSDRGASGANVLTF
TRBJ2-1,.,TRBV4-1,.,TGCGCCAGCAGCCAAGGACAGAGCTCCTACAATGAGCAGTTCTTC,CASSQGQSSYNEQFF